This T cell receptor beta chain was sequenced in a study of blood T cell repertoires in COVID-19. Turning to the study itself: The samples span acute and convalescent COVID-19 from the United States, Italy and Spain. PBMCs, B-cell-depleted T cells, or T cells were the source of the cDNA or gDNA that made up the material.

The assay was immunoSEQ multiplex PCR, and TCRdb's table has in-frame clones only and misses some. Here the sample spans about 240,000 clones, around 90% being singletons. Residents of over 20 US areas, aged roughly 18 to 89 years, made up the participants. Trimming took off 4 bases at V and 5 bases at J, with 12 bases between the two ends. This CDR3 comprises 13 residues. Germline CDR1 reads LNHDA; CDR2 reads SQIVND (reference sequence). The sequenced sample consisted of PBMCs or T cells enriched from blood (not recorded which). This sequence originates from a woman aged 25-40 years with acute COVID-19. The rearrangement joins TRBV19 to TRBJ2-7, with a weak D call TRBD1 (6 bases). In DNA form, the CDR3 reads TGTGCCAGTAGTAACAGGGTTTTGGACGAGCAGTACTTC. Amino acids: CASSNRVLDEQYF.